The rows below give T cell receptor beta chains drawn from one sample of a study of cytomegalovirus exposure and HLA in healthy donors. The repertoire was sequenced with immunoSEQ multiplex PCR; TCRdb's copy has only in-frame clones and lacks some. The profile shows 45,000 to 75,000 clones, about 73% of them singletons. Sequences were obtained from PBMCs. Receptors originate from a woman in her sixties in good health and CMV-seropositive. The CDR3 runs from the conserved cysteine through the conserved F or W. A D gene is named only where the DNA matches it firmly. Size tells how often a clone was seen (once, few, many) or the class of an expanded clone, and some rows leave it out.

d_gene,abundance,j_gene,v_gene,CDR3nt,CDR3aa
NA,NA,TRBJ2-1,TRBV5-1,TGCGCCAGCAGCTTGGGAGCGAGCTCCTACAATGAGCAGTTCTTC,CASSLGASSYNEQFF
TRBD1,NA,TRBJ1-3,TRBV7-9,TGTTCCAGCAGCTTATGGGACAGGGGAGGAAACACCATATATTTT,CSSSLWDRGGNTIYF
NA,NA,TRBJ1-1,TRBV4-2,TGTGCCAGCAGCCAAGAACCAGGGAAGAACACTGAAGCTTTCTTT,CASSQEPGKNTEAFF
TRBD1,NA,TRBJ2-2,TRBV19,TGTGCCAGTAGTACGGGGACAGCTCTGACCGGGGAGCTGTTTTTT,CASSTGTALTGELFF
TRBD1,NA,TRBJ2-3,TRBV7-2,TGTGCCAGCAGCCTTGGGACAGGGAGTTTGGCAGATACGCAGTATTTT,CASSLGTGSLADTQYF
NA,NA,TRBJ2-5,TRBV7-2,TGTGCCAGCAGCTCGGCCAGCCAAGGAGGAGTAATGTACTTC,CASSSASQGGVMYF
NA,NA,TRBJ2-7,TRBV11-2,TGTGCCAGCAGCTGGGGGGTAACCTACGAGCAGTACTTC,CASSWGVTYEQYF
NA,few,TRBJ1-1,TRBV6-5,TGTGCCAGCAGTTACGTCCGAGGGTTGAACACTGAAGCTTTCTTT,CASSYVRGLNTEAFF
TRBD1,NA,TRBJ1-6,TRBV19,TGTGCCAGTAGCGACAGGGGTTGGAATTCACCCCTCCACTTT,CASSDRGWNSPLHF
NA,NA,TRBJ2-6,TRBV7-8,TGTGCCAGCAGCTTAGGGGGCCTAACCTCTGGGGCCAACGTCCTGACTTTC,CASSLGGLTSGANVLTF
NA,NA,TRBJ1-1,TRBV5-4,TGTGCCAGCAGCTTGGGGCAGGGCTTGAACACTGAAGCTTTCTTT,CASSLGQGLNTEAFF
TRBD1,NA,TRBJ1-4,TRBV6-5,TGTGCCAGCAGTGGACAGGGGAGCCAGGATGAAAAACTGTTTTTT,CASSGQGSQDEKLFF
NA,NA,TRBJ1-1,TRBV10-2,TGCGCCAGCAGTAGGGCAGGGTTGAACACTGAAGCTTTCTTT,CASSRAGLNTEAFF
TRBD1,NA,TRBJ2-1,TRBV7-2,TGTGCCAGCAGCTTTCAACAGGGGCCTGAAAGTGAGCAGTTCTTC,CASSFQQGPESEQFF
NA,NA,TRBJ2-7,TRBV9,TGTGCCAGCAGCCAAGATTTGTTCAGGGGTCGCTACGAGCAGTACTTC,CASSQDLFRGRYEQYF
TRBD2,NA,TRBJ2-2,TRBV5-6,TGTGCCAGCAGCTCGCGGACTAGCGGGGGGGCGTTCACCGGGGAGCTGTTTTTT,CASSSRTSGGAFTGELFF
NA,NA,TRBJ1-1,TRBV5-1,TGCGCCAGCAGCTTAAGACCCCAGGAGAACACTGAAGCTTTCTTT,CASSLRPQENTEAFF
NA,NA,TRBJ2-2,TRBV4-3,TGCGCCAGCAGCCAAATAAACCTGCCAAGGCAGGGGCCCGTTAACACCGGGGAGCTGTTTTTT,CASSQINLPRQGPVNTGELFF
TRBD1,once,TRBJ1-5,TRBV6-1,TGTGCCAGCAGTGAAAATGGACAGGGGCTTCAGCCCCAGCATTTT,CASSENGQGLQPQHF
NA,NA,TRBJ1-1,TRBV5-1,TGCGCCAGCAGCTTGGTGTCGGGTAACACTGAAGCTTTCTTT,CASSLVSGNTEAFF
NA,NA,TRBJ1-6,TRBV2,TGTGCCAGCAGTGAAGGGGAGGGGAATTCACCCCTCCACTTT,CASSEGEGNSPLHF
TRBD1,NA,TRBJ1-6,TRBV18,TGTGCCAGCTCACCGAACAGGGGGCCTAATTCACCCCTCCACTTT,CASSPNRGPNSPLHF
NA,NA,TRBJ2-3,TRBV4-3,TGCGCCAGCAGCCATATTGTCGGGGGAACAGATACGCAGTATTTT,CASSHIVGGTDTQYF
NA,NA,TRBJ1-4,TRBV7-2,TGTGCCAGCAGCTCCGTACCACCGGGGACAACTAATGAAAAACTGTTTTTT,CASSSVPPGTTNEKLFF
TRBD2,NA,TRBJ2-5,TRBV6-1,TGTGCCAGCAGTTTAGCGGGGGGTCACAGGGAGACCCAGTACTTC,CASSLAGGHRETQYF
NA,NA,TRBJ1-5,TRBV30,TGTGCCGGAAAGCAGGGCAATCAGCCCCAGCATTTT,CAGKQGNQPQHF
NA,few,TRBJ2-5,TRBV9,TGTGCCAGCAGCGTAGGGCTGGACTCCCTAGAGACCCAGTACTTC,CASSVGLDSLETQYF
TRBD1,NA,TRBJ1-2,TRBV9,TGTGCCAGCAGCGCGCAGACAGGGCTCCAGGGCTACACCTTC,CASSAQTGLQGYTF
TRBD2,NA,TRBJ2-3,TRBV5-5,TGTGCCAGCAGCGGACTAGCGGGGGAAGCTAGCACAGATACGCAGTATTTT,CASSGLAGEASTDTQYF
TRBD2,NA,TRBJ2-5,TRBV12-5,TGTGCTAGTGGCCCCGGGACTAGCGGGGGGACCCCAGAGACCCAGTACTTC,CASGPGTSGGTPETQYF
NA,NA,TRBJ1-1,TRBV5-6,TGTGCCAGCAGCTCCCTTGGGGCGAACACTGAAGCTTTCTTT,CASSSLGANTEAFF
NA,NA,TRBJ1-1,TRBV6-5,TGTGCCAGCAGTCCCGGACAGCTAAACACTGAAGCTTTCTTT,CASSPGQLNTEAFF
NA,NA,TRBJ1-3,TRBV6-1,TGTGCCTACCGGGACAACTCTGGAAACACCATATATTTT,CAYRDNSGNTIYF